The clone carrying this TCR beta chain occurred a few times. This CDR3 spans 13 amino acids. V shed 5 bases and J shed 4 bases, with 11 bases lying between them. CDR1 and CDR2 (germline): MDHEN, SYDVKM. MiXCR was run by TCRdb on the 5' RACE reads, yielding one entry per CDR3 protein. The sample has some 140,000 distinct CDR3 sequences, more than 7% seen once. This sample is drawn from a study of CD8 T cells in ankylosing spondylitis. The receptor was derived from a male donor with ankylosing spondylitis. The source material was synovial fluid, either unsorted or a sorted T cell fraction (not recorded which). The rearrangement joins TRBV28 to TRBJ2-5; either TRBD1 or TRBD2 may supply D (5 bases each). The CDR3 DNA follows: TGTGCCAGCAGTGAGGGGAGTCGAGAGACCCAGTACTTC. Its protein product is CASSEGSRETQYF.